This TCR beta chain was recovered during a study of blood T cell repertoires in COVID-19. Study at large: The analysed material was cDNA or gDNA that came from T cells, B-cell-depleted T cells, or PBMCs.

TCRdb keeps only in-frame clones here, not all; method: immunoSEQ multiplex PCR. The sample lists under 150,000 clones, 60% to 85% seen once, with approximately 4.5% in the top ten. The sequence was collected from a woman of 80 years or more with active or convalescent COVID-19. Sequenced material: peripheral blood.

This CDR3 reads CASSLRPDSIYEQYF. DNA for the CDR3: TGTGCCAGCAGCTTGAGACCAGACTCAATCTACGAGCAGTACTTC. The chain has TRBV5-8 and TRBJ2-7; D uncertain. This CDR3 is built from 15 residues. Germline CDR1 reads SGHTS; CDR2 reads YDEGEE. V was pared by 1 base and J by 3 bases, with 14 bases between.